These T cell receptor beta chains were read from a single sample in a study of blood T cell repertoires in COVID-19. Sequencing was performed with immunoSEQ multiplex PCR; in TCRdb, only in-frame clones are kept and a portion is missing. The sample yields about 370,000 clones, more than 75% seen once. Sequenced material: peripheral blood. The source is a woman aged 25-40 years with COVID-19, enrolled during active disease. The conserved cysteine and the conserved F or W are not part of the CDR3 here.

v_gene	j_gene	CDR3aa
TRBV5-6	TRBJ2-7	ASSPDGQASYEQY
TRBV6-6	TRBJ2-1	ASSSSRLAEQF
TRBV5-8	TRBJ1-5	ASSLYRVGPNQPQH
TRBV28	TRBJ1-4	ASSLSGATNEKLF
TRBV5-1	TRBJ2-7	ASRPGLAGGFEQY
TRBV18	TRBJ1-2	ASSPLGQGAVYGYT
TRBV14	TRBJ1-1	ASSQARSAVGAF
TRBV4-3	TRBJ2-1	ASSQDRGLAPPEQF
TRBV6-2/TRBV6-3	TRBJ2-7	ASSLGLAGWDEQY
TRBV4-1	TRBJ2-7	ASSPAPGLAAQQY
TRBV9	TRBJ2-7	ASSVALAGPYEQY
TRBV5-5	TRBJ2-1	ASSPGYNEQF
TRBV19	TRBJ2-7	ASRGLAGLSYEQY
TRBV6-2/TRBV6-3	TRBJ2-7	ASSPGRLYEQY
TRBV5-1	TRBJ2-7	ASSISAYEQY
TRBV3-1/TRBV3-2	TRBJ2-3	ASRGLAGGSTDTQY
TRBV4-3	TRBJ2-2	ASSPPAGVGTGELF
TRBV12-3/TRBV12-4	TRBJ1-1	ASSLGGFTEAF
TRBV10-1	TRBJ2-3	ASSDTGGTDTQY
TRBV27	TRBJ1-1	ASSLSVAGLLWNTEAF
TRBV28	TRBJ2-2	ASSRGQGLELF
TRBV6-2/TRBV6-3	TRBJ2-7	ASSYLAGGPRGEQY
TRBV5-1	TRBJ1-4	ASSTRGAGEKLF
TRBV6-5	TRBJ1-2	ASRAYYGYT
TRBV6-5	TRBJ2-7	ASLHSGTEVVEQY
TRBV7-6	TRBJ2-5	ASSSREETQY
TRBV4-1	TRBJ1-5	ASSQAGEQPQH
TRBV5-1	TRBJ2-3	ASSLQPRTGAYLTDTQY
TRBV7-2	TRBJ2-7	ASSLNRFDEQY
TRBV11-2	TRBJ2-5	ASSLGRIQETQY
TRBV7-2	TRBJ1-2	ASSLAPGLGYGYT
TRBV6-5	TRBJ1-1	ASSYLGGLTEAF
TRBV5-8	TRBJ2-4	ASSLEGADIQY
TRBV5-5	TRBJ2-3	ASSSAGDTQY
TRBV29-1	TRBJ2-7	SVPAVGGRDEQY
TRBV28	TRBJ2-2	ASSFGQTNTGELF
TRBV5-1	TRBJ2-7	ASSLDPGLAGAEQY
TRBV6-5	TRBJ2-1	ASSSSGRTYNEQF
TRBV3-1/TRBV3-2	TRBJ1-4	ASSSGGDNEKLF
TRBV4-3	TRBJ1-6	ASSQEGRYNSPLH